Below, 10 T cell receptor beta chains from the same sample are listed, as sequenced in a study of T cell clonotyping in hematopoietic cell transplantation. Data came from immunoSEQ multiplex PCR; TCRdb stores just in-frame clones and leaves some out. The sample has some 5,000 clones; over 65% are singletons. Source: PBMCs, taken 100 days after allogeneic stem cell transplant. The receptors shown here come from a male patient between 45 and 59 years old who had an allogeneic stem cell transplant from an unrelated donor, so the T cells may come from the graft donor. Some clones in this sample may be carry-over from other donors' samples.

The chain carries TRBV4-3 and TRBJ1-2, with D possibly matching TRBD1 (5 bases). The CDR3 extends over 13 amino acids. The germline V gene has CDR1 LGHNA and CDR2 YSLEER. V was cut by 0 bases and J by 6 bases, with 8 bases left in between. The DNA for the CDR3 is TGCGCCAGCAGCCAAGAGCAGGGTGATGGCTACACCTTC. Translating gives CASSQEQGDGYTF.

The rearrangement joins TRBV10-3 to TRBJ1-4, with D perhaps TRBD1 (5 bases). Germline CDR1 and CDR2: ENHRY and SYGVKD. V was clipped by 6 bases and J by 0 bases, with 17 bases between them. The CDR3 length is 17 residues. The CDR3 bases are TGTGCCATCAGAGATGGGCGGGGCCACGCAACTAATGAAAAACTGTTTTTT. The encoded protein is CAIRDGRGHATNEKLFF.

The genes are TRBV5-4 and TRBJ1-1; the D is unclear. Germline V gene sequence: CDR1 SGHNT, CDR2 YYREEE (reference sequence). This CDR3 is built from 15 residues. Between the trimmed V and J ends, which lost 3 bases and 0 bases, there was a span of 12 bases. The CDR3 here is CASSSPVALNTEAFF. For the CDR3, the DNA is TGTGCCAGCAGCTCGCCGGTGGCCCTGAACACTGAAGCTTTCTTT.

This clone was seen a single time. The rearrangement uses TRBV5-1 and TRBJ1-5, with TRBD1 matching over 7 bases. This CDR3 is 14 amino acids long. Germline V gene data show CDR1 as SGHRS and CDR2 as YFSETQ. The V and J ends lost 4 bases and 3 bases, in that order; junction bases with no gene match: 4. The CDR3 nucleotides are TGCGCCAGCAGCCCGGGACAGTTCAATCAGCCCCAGCATTTT. It yields the protein CASSPGQFNQPQHF.

The chain combines TRBV30 with TRBJ2-5; tentatively, D is TRBD1 (6 bases). CDR3 length: 16 amino acids. V dropped 1 base and J dropped 3 bases, with 18 bases sitting between them. CDR1 GTSNPN and CDR2 SVGIG come from the germline V gene (reference sequence). This chain's CDR3 is CAWSDLGAGVEETQYF. The DNA of the CDR3 is TGTGCCTGGAGTGACCTCGGGGCAGGGGTTGAAGAGACCCAGTACTTC.

The CDR3 DNA is TGCGCCAGCAGCTGGGGACAGGGACTGGAGACCCAGTACTTC. Protein: CASSWGQGLETQYF. The chain carries TRBV5-1 and TRBJ2-5, with 9 positions matching TRBD1. Germline loops: CDR1 SGHRS, CDR2 YFSETQ. This CDR3 comprises 14 residues. V lost 3 bases to trimming and J lost 5 bases; unmatched junction nucleotides: 5.

The J gene is TRBJ1-5, the V gene TRBV7-2; D not certain. CDR1 is SGHTA and CDR2 is FQGNSA in the germline V gene. There are 14 residues in the CDR3. Between the trimmed V and J ends, which lost 3 bases and 0 bases, there was a span of 6 bases. The chain's CDR3 is CASSLYYSNQPQHF. The CDR3 DNA is TGTGCCAGCAGCTTGTACTATAGCAATCAGCCCCAGCATTTT.

The chain recombines TRBV6-5 with TRBJ2-6; no reliable D call. V was trimmed by 0 bases and J by 0 bases, leaving 3 bases between them. The CDR3 is made up of 15 amino acids. Germline loops: CDR1 MNHEY, CDR2 SVGAGI. CDR3 nucleotides: TGTGCCAGCAGTTACTCGCGCTCTGGGGCCAACGTCCTGACTTTC. Encoded protein: CASSYSRSGANVLTF.

The sample holds a few counts of this clone. The J gene is TRBJ1-2, the V gene TRBV10-3, with TRBD1 as a possible D gene (6 bases). V lost 7 bases to trimming and J lost 3 bases, with 12 bases between them. Germline V gene data show CDR1 as ENHRY and CDR2 as SYGVKD. The CDR3 covers 13 residues. The CDR3 is CAINTDRYYGYTF. The DNA of the CDR3 is TGTGCCATCAATACGGACAGATACTATGGCTACACCTTC.

This chain connects TRBV27 to TRBJ2-7; D gene unclear. The V end was cut by 6 bases, the J end by 0 bases, with 9 bases between. The CDR3 is 13 residues long. The germline gives CDR1 MNHEY, CDR2 SMNVEV (reference sequence). CDR3 sequence reads: CASRPSSSYEQYF. As DNA, the CDR3 is TGTGCCAGCAGGCCATCGAGCTCCTACGAGCAGTACTTC.